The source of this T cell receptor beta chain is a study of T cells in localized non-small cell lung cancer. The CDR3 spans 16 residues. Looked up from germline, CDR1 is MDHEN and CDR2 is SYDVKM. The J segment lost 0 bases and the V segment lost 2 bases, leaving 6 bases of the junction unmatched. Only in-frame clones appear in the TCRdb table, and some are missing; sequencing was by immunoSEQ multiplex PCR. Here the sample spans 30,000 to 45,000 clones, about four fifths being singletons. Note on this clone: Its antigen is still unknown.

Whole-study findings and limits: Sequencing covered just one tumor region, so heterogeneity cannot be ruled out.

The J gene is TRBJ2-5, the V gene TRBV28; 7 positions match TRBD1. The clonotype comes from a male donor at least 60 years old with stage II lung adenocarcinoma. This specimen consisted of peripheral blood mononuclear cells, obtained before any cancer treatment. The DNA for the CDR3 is TGTGCCAGCAGTTTAGGACAGGTCCTGTACCAAGAGACCCAGTACTTC. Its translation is CASSLGQVLYQETQYF.